Presented here are 24 T cell receptor beta chains from one specimen sequenced in a study of identifying expanded T cells in peripheral blood. Only in-frame clones appear in the TCRdb table, and some are missing; sequencing was by immunoSEQ multiplex PCR. The sample consists of 90,000 to 120,000 clones, around 89% of them appearing once. The source material was blood. The receptors were gathered from a person between 18 and 69 years old in good health.

The rearrangement uses TRBV6-5 and TRBJ2-7, with D hard to call. The CDR3 is made up of 13 amino acids. With 5 bases removed from V and 0 bases from J, the gap between germline ends came to 8 bases. Germline CDR1 reads MNHEY; CDR2 reads SVGAGI. CDR3 residues: CASSNRNSYEQYF. The CDR3 DNA reads as TGTGCCAGCAGTAACCGGAACTCCTACGAGCAGTACTTC.

The chain joins TRBV11-2 to TRBJ2-1, with no clear D. Germline-derived CDR1 and CDR2 are SGHAT and FQNNGV. V lost 3 bases, J lost 5 bases, and 8 bases lay in between. There are 13 residues in the CDR3. The CDR3 sequence is CASSFQLDNEQFF. The CDR3 DNA sequence: TGTGCCAGCAGCTTCCAGCTAGACAATGAGCAGTTCTTC.

The V and J genes are TRBV9 and TRBJ2-5; 9 bases agree with TRBD2. CDR1 is SGDLS and CDR2 is YYNGEE in the germline V gene. Trimming cost V 0 bases and J 4 bases; bases outside gene matches: 4. This CDR3 spans 15 amino acids. The CDR3 sequence is CASSVGAGGPETQYF. The DNA for the CDR3 is TGTGCCAGCAGCGTAGGGGCGGGGGGGCCAGAGACCCAGTACTTC.

The chain uses TRBV7-2 and TRBJ1-5; D is unclear. Per the germline V gene, CDR1 is SGHTA and CDR2 is FQGNSA. The CDR3 extends over 15 amino acids. Trimming removed 5 bases from V and 3 bases from J, with 14 bases in between. DNA for the CDR3: TGTGCCAGCAGCCTTAGGAGGCAGAACAATCAGCCCCAGCATTTT. Translating gives CASSLRRQNNQPQHF. Filled out from reference TRBV7-2 and TRBJ1-5, the complete variable domain reads GAGVSQSPSNKVTEKGKDVELRCDPISGHTALYWYRQSLGQGLEFLIYFQGNSAPDKSGLPSDRFSAERTGGSVSTLTIQRTQQEDSAVYLCASSLRRQNNQPQHFGDGTRLSIL.

This clone was seen a single time. One junction end disagrees with the germline gene, perhaps due to a read error. The chain uses TRBV20-1 and TRBJ2-1; no firm D call. CDR1 and CDR2 (germline): DFQATT, SNEGSKA (reference sequence). The CDR3 is 11 amino acids. CDR3 protein: CSARGRTEQFF. The CDR3 coding sequence is TGCAGTGCAAGAGGCCGAACAGAGCAGTTCTTC.

Turning to this clone: The same CDR3 arises from other DNA sequences in this sample as well. This chain joins TRBV5-4 and TRBJ1-2; D call uncertain. The CDR3 is 13 amino acids. CDR1 and CDR2 from the germline V gene are SGHNT and YYREEE (reference sequence). V was trimmed by 4 bases and J by 2 bases, leaving 9 bases between them. The CDR3 bases are TGTGCCAGCAGCCCCGACAAGAACTATGGCTACACCTTC. As protein: CASSPDKNYGYTF.

The chain uses TRBV6-5 and TRBJ2-5; D is unresolved. This CDR3 is built from 14 residues. Germline CDR1 is MNHEY and CDR2 is SVGAGI. Between the trimmed V and J ends, which lost 0 bases and 1 base, there was a span of 6 bases. CDR3 protein: CASSYSGFQETQYF. The CDR3 DNA follows: TGTGCCAGCAGTTACTCGGGCTTCCAAGAGACCCAGTACTTC.

The chain carries TRBV18 and TRBJ2-7; 7 nucleotides match TRBD1. This CDR3 has 15 amino acids. The V and J ends lost 4 bases and 5 bases, in that order; junction bases with no gene match: 11. Germline values: CDR1 KGHSH, CDR2 LQKENI. CDR3 protein: CASSLSTGSLDEQYF. The CDR3 DNA sequence: TGTGCCAGCTCACTCTCGACAGGGTCGCTGGACGAGCAGTACTTC.

V gene TRBV9 combines with J gene TRBJ1-3; no clear D gene. This CDR3 region has 13 residues. The germline V and J ends were trimmed by 3 bases and 9 bases, with 13 bases remaining between them. Looked up from germline, CDR1 is SGDLS and CDR2 is YYNGEE. CDR3: CASSAISAGTIYF. CDR3 nucleotides: TGTGCCAGCAGCGCCATCTCAGCGGGCACCATATATTTT.

CDR3 amino acids: CASSARTGGTGELFF. The CDR3 region has the DNA TGTGCCAGCAGCGCCCGGACAGGGGGCACCGGGGAGCTGTTTTTT. The rearrangement uses TRBV7-9 and TRBJ2-2; 10 bases fit TRBD1. Losses at the gene ends were 5 bases for V and 4 bases for J; bases not matched to a gene: 4. The CDR3 is 15 amino acids. Germline lookup yields CDR1 SEHNR and CDR2 FQNEAQ (reference sequence).

This clone was detected once. The chain is built from TRBV16 and TRBJ1-5; D remains unclear. CDR3 length: 15 residues. Germline values: CDR1 KGHSY, CDR2 FQNENV. Trimming took 3 bases from V and 2 from J, leaving 11 bases between them. Written as DNA, the CDR3 is TGTGCCAGCAGCCACCCCCGGGTCGGCAATCAGCCCCAGCATTTT. Translated, it gives CASSHPRVGNQPQHF.

This clone was observed a single time. A much larger clone is a single base away; this may be a read error. This chain uses TRBV7-9 with TRBJ1-2, with D possibly matching TRBD1 (5 bases). This CDR3 comprises 13 residues. Germline assignment: CDR1 SEHNR and CDR2 FQNEAQ (reference sequence). The V and J ends lost 2 bases and 4 bases respectively, with 8 bases between them. The DNA of the CDR3 is TGTGCCAGCAGCTTACAGGGACCCTATGGCTACACCTTC. Protein product: CASSLQGPYGYTF.

The rearrangement links TRBV7-9 to TRBJ1-1; no clear D gene. This CDR3 comprises 15 residues. CDR1 is SEHNR, CDR2 FQNEAQ, per germline (reference sequence). Between the trimmed V and J ends, which lost 5 bases and 1 base, there was a span of 14 bases. This chain's CDR3 is CASSPRRTGNTEAFF. CDR3 sequence (DNA): TGTGCCAGCAGCCCCCGAAGGACGGGGAACACTGAAGCTTTCTTT.

This chain uses TRBV11-2 with TRBJ2-5; 8 bases agree with TRBD1. Germline V CDR1 and CDR2: SGHAT, FQNNGV. The junction had 9 bases not matched to a gene; V was cut back by 4 bases and J by 5 bases. This CDR3 region has 15 residues. CDR3 protein: CASSSRYRGMETQYF. In DNA form, the CDR3 reads TGTGCCAGCAGCTCTAGGTACAGGGGGATGGAGACCCAGTACTTC.

The J gene is TRBJ2-5, the V gene TRBV19; D might be TRBD1 (6 bases). V lost 6 bases, J lost 5 bases, and 13 bases lay in between. The CDR3 runs to 13 residues. The germline V gene has CDR1 LNHDA and CDR2 SQIVND (reference sequence). CDR3 amino acids: CASSTGHSETQYF. CDR3 DNA: TGTGCCAGTAGCACAGGGCACAGTGAGACCCAGTACTTC.

The chain carries TRBV19 and TRBJ1-6; possibly TRBD1 for D (6 bases). Germline CDR1 and CDR2: LNHDA and SQIVND (reference sequence). Between the trimmed V and J ends, which lost 5 bases and 3 bases, there was a span of 11 bases. CDR3 size: 15 residues. CDR3 residues: CASSYRQVYNSPLHF. The DNA of the CDR3 is TGTGCCAGTAGTTACCGACAGGTCTATAATTCACCCCTCCACTTT. Looking up the rest from reference TRBV19 and TRBJ1-6 gives the full variable domain: DGGITQSPKYLFRKEGQNVTLSCEQNLNHDAMYWYRQDPGQGLRLIYYSQIVNDFQKGDIAEGYSVSREKKESFPLTVTSAQKNPTAFYLCASSYRQVYNSPLHFGNGTRLTVT.

This chain connects TRBV5-4 to TRBJ2-3, with a possible D match to TRBD2 (5 bases). CDR1 and CDR2 from the germline V gene are SGHNT and YYREEE (reference sequence). The CDR3 is 15 residues long. V gave up 5 bases and J gave up 4 bases, with 17 bases separating them. CDR3 bases: TGTGCCAGCAGTGCGGCCTTGAGGGTGGCAGATACGCAGTATTTT. It codes for CASSAALRVADTQYF. Looking up the rest from reference TRBV5-4 and TRBJ2-3 gives the full variable domain: ETGVTQSPTHLIKTRGQQVTLRCSSQSGHNTVSWYQQALGQGPQFIFQYYREEENGRGNFPPRFSGLQFPNYSSELNVNALELDDSALYLCASSAALRVADTQYFGPGTRLTVL.

This rearrangement joins TRBV19 to TRBJ1-4; D remains ambiguous. CDR3 length: 15 residues. V gave up 6 bases and J gave up 3 bases, with 14 bases separating them. Germline values: CDR1 LNHDA, CDR2 SQIVND (reference sequence). The CDR3 loop reads CASSVTGAANEKLFF. CDR3 nucleotides: TGTGCCAGTAGCGTAACGGGTGCGGCTAATGAAAAACTGTTTTTT.

The sample holds one count of this clone. This sequence joins TRBV19 and TRBJ2-5; no clear D gene. The CDR3 extends over 11 amino acids. Germline lookup yields CDR1 LNHDA and CDR2 SQIVND (reference sequence). V was pared by 7 bases and J by 1 base, with 4 bases between. CDR3 nucleotide sequence: TGTGCCAGTACGGGCCAAGAGACCCAGTACTTC. Protein: CASTGQETQYF.

This clone has only a few counts. The gene calls are TRBV5-4 and TRBJ2-2, with TRBD2 matching 7 bases. The length of the CDR3 is 14 residues. Germline V gene sequence: CDR1 SGHNT, CDR2 YYREEE (reference sequence). V lost 4 bases, J lost 6 bases, and 6 bases stayed unmatched. Written as DNA, the CDR3 is TGTGCCAGCAGCACCCAACTAGCGCCCGGGGAGCTGTTTTTT. It specifies CASSTQLAPGELFF.

The rearrangement links TRBV7-9 to TRBJ2-3, with 12 bases fitting TRBD2. The length of the CDR3 is 16 residues. Trimming at V came to 1 base and at J to 5 bases, leaving 4 bases not matched to a gene. From germline, CDR1 is SEHNR and CDR2 FQNEAQ (reference sequence). The DNA of the CDR3 is TGTGCCAGCAGCTTAGGACTAGCGGGGGAATTAGATACGCAGTATTTT. Protein sequence: CASSLGLAGELDTQYF.

This clone appeared a single time. This chain links TRBV4-1 with TRBJ2-2; perhaps TRBD2 as D (5 bases). This CDR3 contains 14 residues. Trimming cost V 4 bases and J 6 bases, with 12 bases left between them. Per the germline V gene, CDR1 is MGHRA and CDR2 is YSYEKL. The CDR3 reads CASSRSEGAGELFF. CDR3 sequence (DNA): TGCGCCAGCAGCCGAAGTGAGGGCGCCGGGGAGCTGTTTTTT.

The CDR3 is CASSLHRGGTQTGELFF. As DNA, the CDR3 is TGTGCCAGCAGCTTACATCGGGGGGGAACCCAAACCGGGGAGCTGTTTTTT. This chain links TRBV7-2 with TRBJ2-2; 8 bases map to TRBD2. J gave up 5 bases and V 2 bases, and 10 bases lay outside the gene matches. Germline CDR1 and CDR2: SGHTA and FQGNSA. The CDR3 extends over 17 amino acids.

The chain uses TRBV27 and TRBJ2-2; D perhaps matches TRBD1 (6 bases). Germline CDR1 MNHEY, CDR2 SMNVEV (reference sequence). This CDR3 comprises 16 residues. V gave up 6 bases and J gave up 1 base, with 15 bases separating them. CDR3 nucleotides: TGTGCCAGCAGACATTGGGACAACATGAACACCGGGGAGCTGTTTTTT. This encodes CASRHWDNMNTGELFF.